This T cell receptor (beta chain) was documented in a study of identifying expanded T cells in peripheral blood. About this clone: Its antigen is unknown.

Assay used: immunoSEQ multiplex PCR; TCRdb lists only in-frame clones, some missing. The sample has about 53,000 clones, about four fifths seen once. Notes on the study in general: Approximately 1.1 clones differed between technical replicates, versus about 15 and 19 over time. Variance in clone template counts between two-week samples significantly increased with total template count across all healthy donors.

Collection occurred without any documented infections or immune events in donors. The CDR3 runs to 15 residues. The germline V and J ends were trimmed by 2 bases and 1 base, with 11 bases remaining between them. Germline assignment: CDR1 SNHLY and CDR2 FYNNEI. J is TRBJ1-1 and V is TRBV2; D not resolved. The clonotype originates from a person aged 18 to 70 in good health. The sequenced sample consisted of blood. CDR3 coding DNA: TGTGCCAGCAGTGAAACGGCAGCCAGGAACACTGAAGCTTTCTTT. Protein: CASSETAARNTEAFF.